This T cell receptor (beta chain) originates from a study of T cells expressing NK-cell markers. At the level of the study: Most of the eight sequenced donors were HCMV-seropositive; one was seronegative.

The CDR3 is made up of 15 amino acids. The V gene's germline CDR1 is SGDLS and CDR2 YYNGEE. TCRdb processed the 5' RACE reads again and assigns one entry to each CDR3 protein, with no DNA. This repertoire includes some 280,000 distinct CDR3 sequences. As for this clonotype: Its cognate antigen is unknown.

Broader study findings: Dominant NKG2C+ clonotypes in about 6 donors made up about 1.0-7.5% of CD8+ T cells. For a handful of donors, these clonotypes were likewise the leading ones in the CD3+CD56-NKG2C+ fraction.

The V gene is TRBV9, the J gene TRBJ2-1. Sequenced material: blood T cells: a sorted CD56 or NKG2C T cell subset, CD4+ or CD8+ T cells, or bulk PBMC T cells (not recorded which). The source of this sequence is a man aged 18 to 30 in good health. CDR3 sequence reads: CASSVEASSYNEQFF.